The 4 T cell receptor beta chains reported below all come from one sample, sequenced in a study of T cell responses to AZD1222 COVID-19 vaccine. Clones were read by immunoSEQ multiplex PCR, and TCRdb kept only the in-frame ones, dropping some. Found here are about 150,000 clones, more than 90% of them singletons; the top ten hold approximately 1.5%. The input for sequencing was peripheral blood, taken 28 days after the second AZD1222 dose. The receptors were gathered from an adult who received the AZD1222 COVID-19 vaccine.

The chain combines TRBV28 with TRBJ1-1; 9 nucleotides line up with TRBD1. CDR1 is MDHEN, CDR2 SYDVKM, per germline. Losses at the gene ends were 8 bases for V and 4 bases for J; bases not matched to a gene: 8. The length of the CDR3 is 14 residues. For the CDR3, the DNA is TGTGCCAGCGGTAAGGACAGGGGTGGCACTGAAGCTTTCTTT. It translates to CASGKDRGGTEAFF.

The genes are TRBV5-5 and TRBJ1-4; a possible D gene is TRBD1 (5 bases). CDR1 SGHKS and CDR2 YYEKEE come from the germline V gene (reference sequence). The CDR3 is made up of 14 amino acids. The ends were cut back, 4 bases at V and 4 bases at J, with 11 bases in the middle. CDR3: CASSGDGHNEKLFF. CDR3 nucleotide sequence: TGTGCCAGCAGCGGGGACGGCCATAATGAAAAACTGTTTTTT. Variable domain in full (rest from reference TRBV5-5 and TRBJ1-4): DAGVTQSPTHLIKTRGQQVTLRCSPISGHKSVSWYQQVLGQGPQFIFQYYEKEERGRGNFPDRFSARQFPNYSSELNVNALLLGDSALYLCASSGDGHNEKLFFGSGTQLSVL.

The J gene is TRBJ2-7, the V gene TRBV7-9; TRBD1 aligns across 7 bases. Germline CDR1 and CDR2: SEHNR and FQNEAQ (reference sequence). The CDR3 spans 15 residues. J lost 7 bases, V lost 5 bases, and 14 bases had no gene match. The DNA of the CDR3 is TGTGCCAGCAGCCACCTGGACAGGTTAGGGTGGGAGCAGTACTTC. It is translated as CASSHLDRLGWEQYF. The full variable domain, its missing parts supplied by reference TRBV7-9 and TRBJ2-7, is DTGVSQNPRHKITKRGQNVTFRCDPISEHNRLYWYRQTLGQGPEFLTYFQNEAQLEKSRLLSDRFSAERPKGSFSTLEIQRTEQGDSAMYLCASSHLDRLGWEQYFGPGTRLTVT.

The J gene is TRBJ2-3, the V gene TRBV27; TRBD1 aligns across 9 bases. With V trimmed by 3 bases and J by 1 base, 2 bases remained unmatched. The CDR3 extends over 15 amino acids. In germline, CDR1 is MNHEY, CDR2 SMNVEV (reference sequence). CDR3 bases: TGTGCCAGCAGTTTTTGGGACAGGGGCACAGATACGCAGTATTTT. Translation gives CASSFWDRGTDTQYF.